The 32 T cell receptor beta chains below were found in one sample sequenced in a study of blood T cells in healthy people across ages. A sample-barcoded 5' primer and a J-beta primer mix were used in a second PCR of roughly 6 to 12 cycles. TCRdb used MiXCR to reprocess the 5' RACE reads, holding one entry per CDR3 protein. The sample includes about 1.6 million distinct CDR3 sequences, approximately 32% of them seen just once. What was sequenced was blood. The receptors derive from a woman aged 25-40 years in good health.

This clonotype occurred a few times. The chain links TRBV4-1 to TRBJ2-1; TRBD1 might be the D (6 bases). Germline V gene sequence: CDR1 MGHRA, CDR2 YSYEKL. Trimming cost V 0 bases and J 3 bases, with 18 bases left between them. The CDR3 runs 18 residues. CDR3 DNA: TGCGCCAGCAGCCAAGAGAAACAAAGGACAGCGCTCTACAATGAGCAGTTCTTC. Its protein is CASSQEKQRTALYNEQFF.

In its sample, this clonotype was seen a few times. The chain uses TRBV2 and TRBJ1-5, with a weak D call TRBD1 (5 bases). This CDR3 is built from 13 residues. CDR1 is SNHLY, CDR2 FYNNEI, per germline. The germline V and J ends were trimmed by 8 bases and 4 bases, with 12 bases remaining between them. Here the CDR3 DNA reads TGTGCCAGCGGGGCGCCCCCGAATCAGCCCCAGCATTTT. Amino acids: CASGAPPNQPQHF. The whole variable domain, remainder taken from reference TRBV2 and TRBJ1-5, is EPEVTQTPSHQVTQMGQEVILRCVPISNHLYFYWYRQILGQKVEFLVSFYNNEISEKSEIFDDQFSVERPDGSNFTLKIRSTKLEDSAMYFCASGAPPNQPQHFGDGTRLSIL.

The gene calls are TRBV15 and TRBJ1-2; D possibly corresponds to TRBD1 (6 bases). The CDR3 is made up of 14 amino acids. The V and J ends lost 5 bases and 7 bases respectively, with 17 bases between them. Germline V CDR1 and CDR2: LNHNV, YYDKDF (reference sequence). CDR3 DNA sequence: TGTGCCACCAGCGCAGACAGGTCCCTTCTTGGCTACACCTTC. This codes for CATSADRSLLGYTF.

The chain employs TRBV6-2 or TRBV6-3 and TRBJ2-4; TRBD2 is a possible D gene (5 bases). Gene TRBJ2-7 matches the end of the DNA better, so the J call may be wrong. From germline, CDR1 is MNHEY and CDR2 SVGEGT. The CDR3 is 13 residues long. This CDR3 reads CASSYNRRYEQYF. In DNA form, the CDR3 reads TGTGCCAGCAGCTATAATCGGAGGTACGAGCAGTACTTC.

V and J are TRBV14 and TRBJ2-4; D tentatively fits TRBD1 or TRBD2 (6 bases each). The J call is uncertain, as TRBJ2-7 better fits the DNA end. Germline-derived CDR1 and CDR2 are SGHDN and FVKESK. This CDR3 has 16 amino acids. In nucleotides, the CDR3 is TGTGCCAGCAGCCAAGATTCTGGGGGGCTGGGCGGCGAGCAGTACTTC. This translates into CASSQDSGGLGGEQYF.

Only one count was recorded for this clonotype. This chain links TRBV6-4 with TRBJ2-3; the D gene is possibly TRBD1 (5 bases). Germline V gene lookup returns CDR1 MRHNA and CDR2 SNTAGT. The CDR3 is 15 residues long. V was clipped by 2 bases and J by 2 bases, with 11 bases between them. The CDR3 here is CASSDGATITDTQYF. The CDR3, as DNA: TGTGCCAGCAGTGACGGGGCTACCATCACAGATACGCAGTATTTT.

As regards this clonotype: One end of the junction does not line up with germline, which may come from a read error. The chain's CDR3 is CASSPLDRGPADAQYF. CDR3 nucleotide sequence: TGTGCCAGCAGTCCCCTGGACAGGGGGCCGGCAGATGCGCAGTATTTT. This sequence joins TRBV12-3 or TRBV12-4 and TRBJ2-3, with 11 nucleotides matching TRBD1. CDR3 size: 16 residues.

The chain combines TRBV6-6 with TRBJ2-2; TRBD1 is a possible D gene (5 bases). The germline gives CDR1 MNHNY, CDR2 SVGAGI (reference sequence). Trimming cost V 7 bases and J 2 bases, with 17 bases left between them. CDR3 size: 16 residues. CDR3 amino acids: CASTTRSGINTGELFF. The CDR3 bases are TGTGCCAGCACCACCCGGTCAGGGATAAACACCGGGGAGCTGTTTTTT.

Points on this clonotype: Just one base apart from a much larger clone, this may be a read error. This chain connects TRBV5-5 to TRBJ1-2; D is perhaps TRBD1 (6 bases). Germline-derived CDR1 and CDR2 are SGHKS and YYEKEE (reference sequence). This CDR3 comprises 13 residues. V shed 10 bases and J shed 5 bases, with 18 bases lying between them. The CDR3 reads CAGTRPGTYGYTF. The DNA for the CDR3 is TGTGCCGGCACCCGGCCAGGGACATATGGCTACACCTTC.

As regards this clonotype: One end of the junction fails to match germline, which may point to a read error. The J gene is TRBJ2-1, the V gene TRBV9; TRBD2 agrees at 8 bases. This CDR3 has 17 residues. Germline CDR1 is SGDLS and CDR2 is YYNGEE. CDR3 nucleotide sequence: TGTGTCAGCAGCGGGTCTGAGCGGGGGAGCTCCTACAATGAGCAGTTCTTC. Protein sequence: CVSSGSERGSSYNEQFF.

The rearrangement joins TRBV20-1 to TRBJ2-5, with unresolved D. The CDR3 length is 12 residues. The germline V gene encodes CDR1 DFQATT and CDR2 SNEGSKA (reference sequence). V lost 3 bases to trimming and J lost 2 bases, with 7 bases between them. CDR3 amino acids: CSARLDQETQYF. DNA of the CDR3: TGCAGTGCTAGGCTAGATCAAGAGACCCAGTACTTC.

The table lists this clonotype with a few counts. The CDR3, as DNA: TGTGCCAGCAGCCTTATCAGGGGTGCCGGGGAGCTGTTTTTT. It encodes CASSLIRGAGELFF. The V gene is TRBV3-1, the J gene TRBJ2-2; the D gene is possibly TRBD1 (6 bases). CDR1 is LGHDT and CDR2 is YNNKEL in the germline V gene (reference sequence). The CDR3 is 14 amino acids. Deletions cut 4 bases from V and 6 bases from J, with 12 bases between. The variable domain in full, completed from reference TRBV3-1 and TRBJ2-2, reads DTAVSQTPKYLVTQMGNDKSIKCEQNLGHDTMYWYKQDSKKFLKIMFSYNNKELIINETVPNRFSPKSPDKAHLNLHINSLELGDSAVYFCASSLIRGAGELFFGEGSRLTVL.

J is TRBJ2-5 and V is TRBV20-1; D unresolved. The V gene lost 3 bases and the J gene lost 5 bases, with 10 bases spanning the gap. The germline V gene encodes CDR1 DFQATT and CDR2 SNEGSKA (reference sequence). The CDR3 length is 12 residues. The CDR3 here is CSASSSRETQYF. The CDR3, as DNA: TGCAGTGCTAGTAGTAGTAGGGAGACCCAGTACTTC.

This clonotype was counted between two and nine times. This chain joins TRBV27 and TRBJ2-1, with 7 bases matching TRBD1. The CDR3 is 15 residues long. Germline CDR1 reads MNHEY; CDR2 reads SMNVEV (reference sequence). V shed 4 bases and J 3 bases; nucleotides not matched to a gene: 6. In nucleotides, the CDR3 is TGTGCCAGCAGTTCGGGGACAGCTATCTACAATGAGCAGTTCTTC. Translated: CASSSGTAIYNEQFF.

This clonotype was counted only a few times. The rearrangement uses TRBV6-6 and TRBJ1-1; 7 nucleotides align to TRBD1. CDR3 length equals 14 residues. Germline CDR1 MNHNY, CDR2 SVGAGI (reference sequence). The trim removed 6 bases at V and 5 bases at J, leaving 9 bases unmatched. The CDR3 spells CASRGTERRTEAFF. The CDR3 nucleotides are TGTGCCAGCAGAGGGACAGAGAGAAGGACTGAAGCTTTCTTT.

This clonotype was seen more than once but under ten times. The J gene is TRBJ2-3, the V gene TRBV12-3 or TRBV12-4; no definite D call. CDR3 length: 13 residues. Between the trimmed V and J ends, which lost 6 bases and 6 bases, there was a span of 13 bases. The CDR3 DNA is TGTGCCAGCAGCACCTACCTGGTGGATACGCAGTATTTT. This translates into CASSTYLVDTQYF.

This clonotype occurred many times. The CDR3 spells CSADGGGADTQYF. CDR3 sequence (DNA): TGCAGCGCCGACGGCGGTGGGGCAGATACGCAGTATTTT. The V gene is TRBV29-1, the J gene TRBJ2-3; unclear D gene. CDR1 and CDR2 (germline): SQVTM, ANQGSEA. Trimming removed 7 bases from V and 4 bases from J, with 15 bases in between. This CDR3 spans 13 amino acids.

The J gene is TRBJ2-2, the V gene TRBV24-1; D ambiguous. Per germline, CDR1 KGHDR and CDR2 SFDVKD. The CDR3 has 14 residues. Between the trimmed V and J ends, which lost 6 bases and 3 bases, there was a span of 10 bases. CDR3 in amino acids: CATSLSMDTGELFF. In nucleotides, the CDR3 is TGTGCCACCAGTTTATCTATGGACACCGGGGAGCTGTTTTTT.

The chain uses TRBV5-8 and TRBJ2-4; TRBD1 is a possible D gene (6 bases). Germline CDR1 reads SGHTS; CDR2 reads YDEGEE. V was trimmed by 4 bases and J by 4 bases, leaving 18 bases between them. The CDR3 extends over 16 amino acids. CDR3 amino acids: CASSLGLDSLKNIQYF. For the CDR3, the DNA is TGTGCCAGCAGCCTTGGTCTGGACAGCTTAAAAAACATTCAGTACTTC. Using reference TRBV5-8 and TRBJ2-4 for the parts outside the CDR3, the full variable domain is EAGVTQSPTHLIKTRGQQATLRCSPISGHTSVYWYQQALGLGLQFLLWYDEGEERNRGNFPPRFSGRQFPNYSSELNVNALELEDSALYLCASSLGLDSLKNIQYFGAGTRLSVL.

This clonotype appeared many times. The chain has TRBV29-1 and TRBJ2-1; 15 positions match TRBD2. Germline loops: CDR1 SQVTM, CDR2 ANQGSEA. The CDR3 consists of 17 residues. V shed 6 bases and J 2 bases; nucleotides not matched to a gene: 8. The CDR3 DNA reads as TGCAGCGTCCCGGGACTAGCGGGAGGATTTGCCTACAATGAGCAGTTCTTC. Translated: CSVPGLAGGFAYNEQFF.

The rearrangement joins TRBV7-2 to TRBJ2-4; D is uncertain. V was shortened by 6 bases and J by 5 bases, with 14 bases between the two germline ends. Looked up from germline, CDR1 is SGHTA and CDR2 is FQGNSA. The CDR3 extends over 14 amino acids. This chain's CDR3 is CASRAVGTENIQYF. Here the CDR3 DNA reads TGTGCCAGCAGGGCGGTGGGTACCGAAAACATTCAGTACTTC.

This clonotype appeared a few times. J is TRBJ2-3 and V is TRBV20-1; D not certain. The CDR3 is made up of 14 amino acids. The germline gives CDR1 DFQATT, CDR2 SNEGSKA (reference sequence). The ends were cut back, 1 base at V and 0 bases at J, with 8 bases in the middle. CDR3 DNA: TGCAGTGCTAGAGGTATGCGGAGCACAGATACGCAGTATTTT. It yields the protein CSARGMRSTDTQYF.

Only a few counts were recorded for this clonotype. The genes are TRBV7-2 and TRBJ2-3; possible D gene TRBD2, 5 bases. The CDR3 consists of 16 residues. The V gene lost 4 bases and the J gene lost 4 bases, with 18 bases spanning the gap. Germline loops: CDR1 SGHTA, CDR2 FQGNSA. CDR3 loop: CASSSGAVWGADTQYF. The CDR3 nucleotides read TGTGCCAGCAGCTCCGGAGCGGTCTGGGGAGCAGATACGCAGTATTTT.

This clonotype has a handful of counts. The chain employs TRBV7-2 and TRBJ2-3; TRBD1 might be the D (6 bases). The CDR3 is 14 amino acids. CDR1 and CDR2 from the germline V gene are SGHTA and FQGNSA. Trimming removed 6 bases from V and 3 bases from J, with 13 bases in between. The CDR3 loop reads CASRQTGLTDTQYF. The CDR3 nucleotides are TGTGCCAGCAGACAGACAGGTTTGACAGATACGCAGTATTTT. Variable domain in full (rest from reference TRBV7-2 and TRBJ2-3): GAGVSQSPSNKVTEKGKDVELRCDPISGHTALYWYRQSLGQGLEFLIYFQGNSAPDKSGLPSDRFSAERTGGSVSTLTIQRTQQEDSAVYLCASRQTGLTDTQYFGPGTRLTVL.

The genes are TRBV30 and TRBJ1-2; D may be TRBD1 (5 bases). The CDR3 length is 14 residues. CDR1 and CDR2 (germline): GTSNPN, SVGIG (reference sequence). The germline V and J ends were trimmed by 4 bases and 4 bases, with 16 bases remaining between them. This chain's CDR3 is CAWNPGGASYGYTF. The CDR3 DNA reads TGTGCCTGGAACCCCGGGGGAGCGAGCTATGGCTACACCTTC.

V gene TRBV20-1 combines with J gene TRBJ2-2, with D maybe TRBD2 (5 bases). The CDR3 length is 14 residues. V was pared by 3 bases and J by 3 bases, with 11 bases between. CDR1 and CDR2 from the germline V gene are DFQATT and SNEGSKA (reference sequence). The CDR3 is CSARFPRDTGELFF. The CDR3 region has the DNA TGCAGTGCTAGGTTCCCGAGGGACACCGGGGAGCTGTTTTTT.

V gene TRBV9 combines with J gene TRBJ2-7; D remains unclear. The CDR3 covers 14 residues. CDR1 and CDR2 (germline): SGDLS, YYNGEE. V was clipped by 0 bases and J by 0 bases, with 7 bases between them. CDR3 DNA sequence: TGTGCCAGCAGCGTAGACAGCTTCTCCTACGAGCAGTACTTC. Translation: CASSVDSFSYEQYF.

V and J are TRBV5-1 and TRBJ2-3; the D gene could be TRBD1 or TRBD2 (5 bases each). Between the trimmed V and J ends, which lost 0 bases and 7 bases, there was a span of 18 bases. Per germline, CDR1 SGHRS and CDR2 YFSETQ. This CDR3 comprises 16 residues. CDR3 amino acids: CASSLGSAGGANTQYF. For the CDR3, the DNA is TGCGCCAGCAGCTTGGGATCCGCGGGTGGGGCAAATACGCAGTATTTT.

This clonotype was seen a handful of times. This chain connects TRBV11-2 to TRBJ1-4, with D perhaps matching TRBD1 (6 bases). The germline V gene has CDR1 SGHAT and CDR2 FQNNGV. Trimming removed 1 base from V and 7 bases from J, with 10 bases in between. This CDR3 contains 14 residues. The CDR3 DNA reads as TGTGCCAGCAGCTTAGGCAGGGGAGGTGAAAAACTGTTTTTT. Encoded protein: CASSLGRGGEKLFF.

This sequence joins TRBV28 and TRBJ2-3; no reliable D call. The ends were cut back, 4 bases at V and 1 base at J, with 15 bases in the middle. CDR3 size: 16 residues. The germline CDR1 and CDR2 sequences are MDHEN and SYDVKM. CDR3 protein: CASSYTGPGGTDTQYF. Here the CDR3 DNA reads TGTGCCAGCAGTTACACCGGGCCGGGCGGCACAGATACGCAGTATTTT.

About this clonotype itself: The junction departs from germline at one end; a sequencing error may be responsible. The chain joins TRBV4-1 to TRBJ2-5, with TRBD1 identical over 9 bases. Germline-derived CDR1 and CDR2 are MGHRA and YSYEKL. This CDR3 contains 17 residues. CDR3 amino acids: CTSSQTGTGTGQETQYF. DNA of the CDR3: TGCACCAGCAGCCAAACCGGGACAGGGACGGGCCAAGAGACCCAGTACTTC.

The V call is TRBV6-4, the J call TRBJ2-1; 8 nucleotides align to TRBD2. The CDR3 totals 17 residues. The V gene end was trimmed by 4 bases and the J gene end by 0 bases; junction bases not matched to a gene: 8. Germline CDR1 and CDR2: MRHNA and SNTAGT. The CDR3: CASSATSGGSSYNEQFF. CDR3 DNA: TGTGCCAGCAGTGCCACTAGCGGTGGGAGCTCCTACAATGAGCAGTTCTTC.